This entry features one T cell receptor (beta chain) sequence. This record belongs to a study of blood T cell repertoires in COVID-19. On the study more broadly: Donors in the United States, Italy and Spain gave samples during acute or convalescent COVID-19. Nucleic acid was either cDNA or gDNA, and it came from T cells, B-cell-depleted T cells, or PBMCs.

Trimming stripped 3 bases from V and 6 bases from J, with 6 bases between. This CDR3 is built from 11 residues. As processed by the authors: Reference gene primer amplification gave estimated nucleated cell counts. TCRdb keeps only in-frame clones here, not all; method: immunoSEQ multiplex PCR. V and J calls and clone size are given by that table; D and trimming were obtained from the DNA. This sample has around 300,000 clones, with 85% found just once. The sequence derives from a woman aged 50 to 60 with active or convalescent COVID-19. The chain links TRBV12-3 or TRBV12-4 to TRBJ2-7; a weak D match, TRBD1 (5 bases). The specimen was peripheral blood. CDR3 amino acids: CASSFRAEQYF. In DNA form, the CDR3 reads TGTGCCAGCAGTTTCAGGGCCGAGCAGTACTTC.